This TCR beta chain is drawn from a study of blood T cell repertoires in COVID-19. Overall study context: There were acute and convalescent COVID-19 samples, and they came from the United States, Italy and Spain.

The CDR3 extends over 15 amino acids. Source study methods: Reference gene primer amplification gave estimated nucleated cell counts. Some clones are missing from TCRdb's copy, which holds only in-frame ones; the method was immunoSEQ multiplex PCR. V, J and clone size are taken as reported in that table, and D and trimming were inferred from the DNA itself. Among tens of thousands of clones, 88% were seen once, and the ten largest hold 4% to 5.5%. The rearrangement uses TRBV21-1 and TRBJ2-2; the table's D call, TRBD1, has no DNA check behind it. TRBV21-1 is noted as a pseudogene. The material sequenced was peripheral blood. The clonotype comes from a man aged 55-75 years with acute or convalescent COVID-19. In DNA, the CDR3 is TGTGCCAGCAGCAACCCTACAGGGGCCACCGGGGAGCTGTTTTTT. Translated, it gives CASSNPTGATGELFF.